These 18 T cell receptor beta chains came from one sample sequenced in a study of shared clonotypes between healthy human individuals. The repertoire was sequenced with immunoSEQ multiplex PCR; TCRdb's copy has only in-frame clones and lacks some. The repertoire holds about 1,800,000 clones, around 96% seen once, with more than 0.95% in the top ten. Naive CD8 cells, CD45RO-negative and positively selected for CCR7, excluded terminally differentiated effector memory CD45RA+ cells. Sequencing was performed on naive CD8+ T cells sorted from blood. All receptors derive from a young man in good health.

This clone was detected only once. V and J are TRBV5-1 and TRBJ1-2; perhaps TRBD1 as D (5 bases). The V gene lost 0 bases and the J gene lost 5 bases, with 14 bases spanning the gap. Germline V gene sequence: CDR1 SGHRS, CDR2 YFSETQ. This CDR3 spans 15 amino acids. The CDR3 region has the DNA TGCGCCAGCAGCTTGGAGGGGAAAGGCCCATATGGCTACACCTTC. Translating gives CASSLEGKGPYGYTF.

This sequence joins TRBV5-6 and TRBJ1-2; no clear D gene. CDR3 length: 16 residues. V was shortened by 1 base and J by 4 bases, with 17 bases between the two germline ends. Germline V gene data show CDR1 as SGHDT and CDR2 as YYEEEE. CDR3 sequence: CASSLPDHPPLYGYTF. DNA for the CDR3: TGTGCCAGCAGCTTGCCGGACCACCCGCCCCTCTATGGCTACACCTTC.

The chain combines TRBV5-6 with TRBJ2-1; TRBD2 aligns across 9 bases. V was pared by 0 bases and J by 0 bases, with 4 bases of the junction left unmatched. Germline V CDR1 and CDR2: SGHDT, YYEEEE. The length of the CDR3 is 17 residues. CDR3 region: CASSLGPSGNSYNEQFF. The DNA of the CDR3 is TGTGCCAGCAGCTTGGGTCCTAGCGGGAACTCCTACAATGAGCAGTTCTTC.

This chain uses TRBV5-4 with TRBJ2-1, with TRBD1 identical over 12 bases. This CDR3 has 14 residues. The trim removed 4 bases at V and 8 bases at J, leaving 4 bases unmatched. In germline, CDR1 is SGHNT, CDR2 YYREEE (reference sequence). This chain's CDR3 is CASSPGTGGDEQFF. DNA for the CDR3: TGTGCCAGCAGCCCTGGGACAGGGGGCGATGAGCAGTTCTTC.

The rearrangement uses TRBV27 and TRBJ2-7; D is tentatively TRBD1 or TRBD2 (5 bases each). Germline lookup yields CDR1 MNHEY and CDR2 SMNVEV (reference sequence). V lost 2 bases and J 2 bases, leaving 19 bases between the germline ends. The CDR3 extends over 17 amino acids. For the CDR3, the DNA is TGTGCCAGCAGTTTACGGCCCCCCGGGACCGAGACCTACGAGCAGTACTTC. It is translated as CASSLRPPGTETYEQYF.

The J gene is TRBJ2-1, the V gene TRBV19; TRBD1 agrees at 9 bases. The germline V gene encodes CDR1 LNHDA and CDR2 SQIVND (reference sequence). J was trimmed by 8 bases and V by 3 bases; bases with no gene match: 5. CDR3 length equals 14 residues. The CDR3 bases are TGTGCCAGTAGTATCGGGACAGGGTACGATGAGCAGTTCTTC. Amino acids: CASSIGTGYDEQFF.

The rearrangement links TRBV6-5 to TRBJ2-7; D possibly matches TRBD1 or TRBD2 (5 bases each). In germline, CDR1 is MNHEY, CDR2 SVGAGI. V dropped 5 bases and J dropped 1 base, with 12 bases sitting between them. The CDR3 runs 14 residues. CDR3 sequence: CASSEGTESYEQYF. Here the CDR3 DNA reads TGTGCCAGCAGTGAAGGGACGGAATCCTACGAGCAGTACTTC.

The V and J genes are TRBV9 and TRBJ2-2, with a weak D call TRBD1 (6 bases). The CDR3 covers 14 residues. The V gene lost 4 bases and the J gene lost 6 bases, with 13 bases spanning the gap. Germline V gene lookup returns CDR1 SGDLS and CDR2 YYNGEE. The CDR3 sequence is CASSPNRVAGELFF. CDR3 bases: TGTGCCAGCAGCCCGAACAGGGTTGCCGGGGAGCTGTTTTTT.

The chain combines TRBV19 with TRBJ2-3; TRBD2 aligns across 7 bases. CDR1 LNHDA and CDR2 SQIVND come from the germline V gene (reference sequence). Unmatched junction bases numbered 7, after V lost 6 bases and J lost 4 bases. CDR3 length: 14 residues. CDR3 in DNA: TGTGCCAGTAGCCGTGAGACTAGCTCAGATACGCAGTATTTT. Protein sequence: CASSRETSSDTQYF.

The genes are TRBV7-8 and TRBJ1-1; 7 bases fit TRBD1. The CDR3 length is 15 residues. The germline gives CDR1 SGHVS, CDR2 FQNEAQ. The J segment lost 6 bases and the V segment lost 2 bases, leaving 9 bases of the junction unmatched. The CDR3 sequence: CASSLPGQGESEAFF. DNA of the CDR3: TGTGCCAGCAGCTTACCGGGGCAGGGGGAATCTGAAGCTTTCTTT.

The chain has TRBV6-5 and TRBJ2-1; D may be TRBD1 or TRBD2 (6 bases each). Trimming pared 2 bases from V and 6 bases from J, leaving 11 bases between. Per germline, CDR1 MNHEY and CDR2 SVGAGI. The CDR3 has 14 amino acids. The DNA of the CDR3 is TGTGCCAGCAGTTACGAACAGGGAGGCAATGAGCAGTTCTTC. Its translation is CASSYEQGGNEQFF.

The V call is TRBV19, the J call TRBJ1-2, with D unresolved. V lost 5 bases and J lost 2, with 21 bases in between. The CDR3 is made up of 17 amino acids. Germline V gives CDR1 LNHDA, CDR2 SQIVND (reference sequence). The chain's CDR3 is CASSVAERFRSNYGYTF. The CDR3 bases are TGTGCCAGTAGTGTGGCGGAAAGGTTTCGTTCCAACTATGGCTACACCTTC.

This chain links TRBV28 with TRBJ1-1; D ambiguous. The CDR3 has 14 residues. The V end was cut by 2 bases, the J end by 0 bases, with 7 bases between. Germline V CDR1 and CDR2: MDHEN, SYDVKM. CDR3 sequence (DNA): TGTGCCAGCAGTTTAAGACCGATGAACACTGAAGCTTTCTTT. This encodes CASSLRPMNTEAFF.

This clone has a handful of counts. The rearrangement links TRBV30 to TRBJ1-1; D gene ambiguous. There are 13 residues in the CDR3. V lost 0 bases and J lost 0, with 5 bases in between. The germline V gene encodes CDR1 GTSNPN and CDR2 SVGIG (reference sequence). The CDR3 DNA sequence: TGTGCCTGGAGTGTTGAGATGAACACTGAAGCTTTCTTT. Encoded protein: CAWSVEMNTEAFF. Using reference TRBV30 and TRBJ1-1 for the parts outside the CDR3, the full variable domain is SQTIHQWPATLVQPVGSPLSLECTVEGTSNPNLYWYRQAAGRGLQLLFYSVGIGQISSEVPQNLSASRPQDRQFILSSKKLLLSDSGFYLCAWSVEMNTEAFFGQGTRLTVV.

This chain uses TRBV4-1 with TRBJ1-1; 8 bases match TRBD1. V gave up 0 bases and J gave up 6 bases; unmatched junction bases: 15. CDR1 and CDR2 from the germline V gene are MGHRA and YSYEKL. The CDR3 sequence is 18 residues long. The CDR3 here is CASSQEDLRTGWAAEAFF. CDR3 in DNA: TGCGCCAGCAGCCAAGAGGACCTAAGGACAGGGTGGGCGGCTGAAGCTTTCTTT.

The chain links TRBV10-2 to TRBJ2-1, with TRBD2 matching over 8 bases. This CDR3 contains 16 residues. The junction had 15 bases not matched to a gene; V was cut back by 3 bases and J by 11 bases. Germline V gene data show CDR1 as WSHSY and CDR2 as SAAADI. DNA of the CDR3: TGCGCCAGCAGTGAATCCAGCGGGAGACTAGTGGTTAAGCAGTTCTTC. Its translation is CASSESSGRLVVKQFF.

V usage is TRBV19 and J usage is TRBJ2-5; weak D call: TRBD2 (6 bases). V was trimmed by 1 base and J by 5 bases, leaving 11 bases between them. Germline V gene sequence: CDR1 LNHDA, CDR2 SQIVND (reference sequence). The CDR3 is made up of 14 amino acids. The CDR3 spells CASSIAGVEETQYF. The CDR3 DNA is TGTGCCAGTAGTATAGCGGGAGTGGAGGAGACCCAGTACTTC.

The chain links TRBV4-1 to TRBJ1-3; D may be TRBD1 (5 bases). In germline, CDR1 is MGHRA, CDR2 YSYEKL. V was shortened by 2 bases and J by 2 bases, with 13 bases between the two germline ends. This CDR3 has 16 residues. CDR3 DNA: TGCGCCAGCAGCCAAATTACTTCGGGGGCTGGAAACACCATATATTTT. This sequence encodes CASSQITSGAGNTIYF.